This TCR beta chain was observed in a study of regulatory T cells in long-lasting Graves disease (dated by TCRdb to about 2021). Describing the broader study: Persistent Graves' disease was defined as persistently positive TSH receptor autoantibodies together with antithyroid drug treatment for over 5 years. Peripheral blood TCR sequencing and RNA sequencing compared persistent Graves' disease patients with newly diagnosed Graves' disease patients. The study was conducted in China and was registered as a clinical trial. A total of roughly 35 samples underwent TCR sequencing: some 13 from persistent and around 20 from newly diagnosed Graves' disease patients. On average, persistent Graves' disease patients in the clinical cohort had been on antithyroid drugs for about 9.7 years. What the research found in general, with its limitations: Sequencing and analysis were restricted to the TCR beta chain. Peripheral blood alone was examined, since thyroid tissue, which constituted the primary lesion, could not be accessed. Compared with newly diagnosed patients, patients with persistent Graves' disease had lower TCR Shannon entropy and fewer highly expanded clones, which suggests clonal expansion. Persistent disease showed preferential use of TRBV28, TRBJ1-2 and TRBJ2-5, whereas newly diagnosed disease favored TRBV20-1 and TRBJ2-1. As a limitation, the authors acknowledged that the small sample size may reduce accuracy. A larger number of public clonotypes was shared among persistent patients (approximately 2,600) than among newly diagnosed patients (roughly 970).

Library preparation employed multiplex PCR. Reads for this sample came from an Illumina HiSeq 4000. TCR beta libraries were built with iRepertoire HTBI primers and Arm-PCR amplification of CDR3 regions. PCR products were gel purified before sequencing. Per the source publication's procedure: A total of fewer than 70 TRBV and 14 TRBJ segments were identified across samples and were used for gene usage analysis of CDR3 amino acid clonotypes. COPE and FqMerger were used to merge the filtered high-quality paired reads into contigs. BLAST was used to align contigs to IMGT TRBV, TRBD and TRBJ reference genes, and CDR3 was defined according to IMGT. Highly expanded clones were defined as clonotypes with a frequency above 0.1%. Shannon entropy was used to measure repertoire diversity, and the Gini coefficient was used to measure V-J evenness. Clonotypes shared by more than one individual were considered public. In-frame beta chains were kept once TCRdb had trimmed the public reads at Q25 with fastp and called clones with MiXCR. All rows with the same CDR3 protein become a single entry with the most common DNA and genes. The V and J calls follow TCRdb's processing rather than the paper's. For this sample the table gives some 450,000 distinct CDR3 sequences, of which 23% were detected only once. About a quarter of the sample is taken by the ten largest.

From a lookup of the germline V gene (reference sequence), CDR1 and CDR2 are MNHEY and SMNVEV. The CDR3 has 14 amino acids, counting the end cysteine and phenylalanine. Solely the CDR3 DNA is kept, with 42 bases framed from the first base. V drops 6 bases and J drops 1 base, leaving 12 bases in between. This clonotype appeared many times. Its antigen remains undetermined. Within one base of it there is no much larger clone, and no base qualities were kept. Interpreted using the paper, the time point label stands for: persistent/refractory GD, antithyroid drugs over 5 years with positive TRAb. For both TCR sequencing and RNA sequencing, RNA was extracted from PBMCs using TRIzol. The diagnosis of Graves' disease was made according to American Thyroid Association guidelines. Recruitment of patients was carried out at an endocrinology department in Xi'an, China. Each patient gave approximately 10 milliliters of peripheral blood, collected in an EDTA anticoagulant tube. Ficoll Paque Plus density gradient separation was used to isolate PBMCs, and no further T cell sorting was performed. An Agilent 2100 Bioanalyzer and agarose gel were used to check RNA quality, while a NanoDrop 2000 measured RNA concentration.

This material consisted of peripheral blood mononuclear cells (PBMCs), taken when the disease was refractory, from a patient treated with antithyroid drugs. The sequence derives from a female donor with Graves disease. This chain is built from TRBV27 and TRBJ1-1; matching of 5 bases hints at TRBD1 as the D gene. The CDR3 region: CASSRGGKNTEAFF. The DNA sequence is given as TGTGCCAGCAGCCGGGGGGGGAAGAACACTGAAGCTTTCTTT.